This T cell receptor beta chain was documented in a study of post-analysis software for immune sequencing data. The overall study: Recorded subtypes: relapsing-remitting, secondary progressive, progressive-relapsing; some patients unannotated.

Unique molecular identifiers featured in each of the TCR beta cDNA libraries. Out of roughly 0.95 to 10 million T cells, about 460,000 cDNA molecules were generated. Each CDR3 protein gets one entry after TCRdb re-called the PCR reads with MiXCR. Of fewer than 850,000 distinct CDR3 sequences listed, less than 35% are singletons. CDR1 is SGHTA and CDR2 is FQGNSA in the germline V gene. This CDR3 has 16 amino acids. The germline V and J ends were trimmed by 0 bases and 5 bases, with 15 bases remaining between them. With regard to this clonotype: What it binds is not known.

Overall study results and limits: Controls showed significantly higher normalized Chao1 diversity than did multiple sclerosis patients. Four to six TRBV segments were more frequent in patients than controls; TRBV5-6, TRBV5-1 and TRBV20-1 belonged to this group.

Sequencing was carried out using blood. This sequence joins TRBV7-2 and TRBJ2-3; unclear D gene. The source is a girl between 5 and 17 years old with multiple sclerosis. CDR3 in amino acids: CASSLAAGERRDTQYF. Written as DNA, the CDR3 is TGTGCCAGCAGCTTAGCGGCCGGAGAAAGGAGAGATACGCAGTATTTT. Based on the CDR3 plus reference TRBV7-2 and TRBJ2-3, the full variable domain is GAGVSQSPSNKVTEKGKDVELRCDPISGHTALYWYRQSLGQGLEFLIYFQGNSAPDKSGLPSDRFSAERTGGSVSTLTIQRTQQEDSAVYLCASSLAAGERRDTQYFGPGTRLTVL.